This T cell receptor (beta chain) was documented in a study of response to subunit inactivated influenza vaccine. Points from the study as a whole: Authors suggested seasonal influenza vaccinations each recruit few new T cells.

CDR1 is SGHRS and CDR2 is YFSETQ in the germline V gene. The CDR3 loop spans 18 amino acids. V shed 3 bases and J 4 bases; nucleotides not matched to a gene: 13. Details on this clonotype: The target antigen is unknown.

TCRdb passed the RT-PCR reads through MiXCR, listing each CDR3 protein once. The sample lists fewer than 600,000 distinct CDR3 sequences, around 7.7% occurring once. This receptor was identified in a man aged 50-75 years who received an inactivated influenza vaccine. V usage is TRBV5-1 and J usage is TRBJ2-3; 11 bases match TRBD2. This specimen consisted of PBMCs from blood, obtained around 25 months after vaccination. CDR3 nucleotides: TGCGCCAGCAGCTCATCCTATCTAGCGGGGGGCCTGGCAGATACGCAGTATTTT. Amino acid sequence: CASSSSYLAGGLADTQYF.